This entry lists 24 T cell receptor beta chains sequenced from one sample in a study of cytomegalovirus exposure and HLA in healthy donors. Data came from immunoSEQ multiplex PCR; TCRdb stores just in-frame clones and leaves some out. The sample includes 70,000 to 80,000 clones, 94% seen only once; the top ten take roughly 3.2%. The sample was PBMCs. The source is a woman aged 18 to 35 in good health and CMV-seropositive.

V gene TRBV27 combines with J gene TRBJ1-1; D is perhaps TRBD1 (5 bases). This CDR3 has 15 residues. CDR1 MNHEY and CDR2 SMNVEV come from the germline V gene (reference sequence). Trimming left V 5 bases short and J 4 bases short, with 17 bases between. The CDR3 is CASSAFGALTTEAFF. Here the CDR3 DNA reads TGTGCCAGCAGTGCCTTTGGGGCCCTTACCACTGAAGCTTTCTTT.

The chain combines TRBV6-6 with TRBJ2-5; weak D call: TRBD1 (6 bases). Germline lookup yields CDR1 MNHNY and CDR2 SVGAGI (reference sequence). This CDR3 region has 15 residues. The germline V and J ends were trimmed by 6 bases and 5 bases, with 19 bases remaining between them. Here the CDR3 reads CASSPGTTGWETQYF. The CDR3 coding sequence is TGTGCCAGCAGCCCAGGGACAACCGGATGGGAGACCCAGTACTTC.

This clone was found once. The chain is built from TRBV7-3 and TRBJ2-6; D is perhaps TRBD1 (5 bases). The germline V gene has CDR1 SGHTA and CDR2 FQGTGA. Trimming removed 1 base at V and 2 bases at J, with 6 bases between. The CDR3 loop spans 15 amino acids. CDR3 in amino acids: CASSLIGAGANVLTF. The CDR3 coding sequence is TGTGCCAGCAGCTTAATAGGGGCTGGGGCCAACGTCCTGACTTTC.

The chain carries TRBV19 and TRBJ2-3; D possibly corresponds to TRBD1 (5 bases). The length of the CDR3 is 15 residues. Germline V gene sequence: CDR1 LNHDA, CDR2 SQIVND (reference sequence). Trimming took off 7 bases at V and 2 bases at J, with 16 bases between the two ends. CDR3 DNA: TGTGCCAGTACCAGGCAGGGCGGACCCACAGATACGCAGTATTTT. This sequence encodes CASTRQGGPTDTQYF.

The gene calls are TRBV5-4 and TRBJ2-7; 7 bases map to TRBD1. Unmatched junction bases numbered 11, after V lost 6 bases and J lost 2 bases. The CDR3 covers 15 residues. Germline V gene sequence: CDR1 SGHNT, CDR2 YYREEE (reference sequence). The CDR3 loop is CASTIQGTAPYEQYF. In DNA form, the CDR3 reads TGTGCCAGCACCATCCAGGGGACAGCACCCTACGAGCAGTACTTC.

The V call is TRBV4-3, the J call TRBJ2-2; 7 nucleotides align to TRBD2. Trimming took 0 bases from V and 3 from J; bases not matched to a gene: 7. CDR3 length: 17 residues. Germline V gene data show CDR1 as LGHNA and CDR2 as YSLEER. Here the CDR3 reads CASSQDRLAVYTGELFF. Here the CDR3 DNA reads TGCGCCAGCAGCCAAGATAGGCTAGCGGTGTACACCGGGGAGCTGTTTTTT.

The rearrangement uses TRBV7-2 and TRBJ2-3, with 8 bases lining up with TRBD2. The V gene's germline CDR1 is SGHTA and CDR2 FQGNSA. V lost 3 bases to trimming and J lost 6 bases; unmatched junction nucleotides: 5. The CDR3 spans 14 residues. This chain's CDR3 is CASSLFSGGDTQYF. The DNA of the CDR3 is TGTGCCAGCAGCTTGTTCTCGGGAGGGGATACGCAGTATTTT.

This chain joins TRBV2 and TRBJ1-5; possible D gene TRBD1, 5 bases. In germline, CDR1 is SNHLY, CDR2 FYNNEI. There are 15 residues in the CDR3. V lost 2 bases to trimming and J lost 1 base, with 9 bases between them. The CDR3 DNA follows: TGTGCCAGCAGTGAAATACGACAGAGCAATCAGCCCCAGCATTTT. The encoded protein is CASSEIRQSNQPQHF.

The chain couples TRBV27 to TRBJ2-1; the D gene is possibly TRBD2 (5 bases). The V end was cut by 5 bases, the J end by 7 bases, with 18 bases between. CDR3 length: 15 residues. CDR1 and CDR2 (germline): MNHEY, SMNVEV (reference sequence). This chain's CDR3 is CASSPQRTRGNEQFF. The CDR3, as DNA: TGTGCCAGCAGTCCCCAGCGGACCCGTGGGAATGAGCAGTTCTTC.

J is TRBJ2-7 and V is TRBV10-3; a possible D gene is TRBD1 (6 bases). Germline assignment: CDR1 ENHRY and CDR2 SYGVKD. Trimming stripped 3 bases from V and 0 bases from J, with 18 bases between. This CDR3 is built from 17 residues. DNA of the CDR3: TGTGCCATCAGTGACCAACTCGACAGGAGGACCTCCTACGAGCAGTACTTC. Encoded protein: CAISDQLDRRTSYEQYF.

This chain connects TRBV5-4 to TRBJ2-7; 7 nucleotides agree with TRBD2. Looked up from germline, CDR1 is SGHNT and CDR2 is YYREEE (reference sequence). V shed 5 bases and J 0 bases; nucleotides not matched to a gene: 5. This CDR3 contains 14 residues. The CDR3 loop is CASSSGLSSYEQYF. The CDR3 DNA reads TGTGCCAGCAGTAGCGGGCTAAGCTCCTACGAGCAGTACTTC.

This clone was recorded a few times. The V gene is TRBV5-1, the J gene TRBJ1-2; no firm D call. The germline gives CDR1 SGHRS, CDR2 YFSETQ. The CDR3 extends over 13 amino acids. Trimming left V 4 bases short and J 1 base short, with 8 bases between. The CDR3 spells CASSDTSNYGYTF. As DNA, the CDR3 is TGCGCCAGCAGCGACACTAGTAACTATGGCTACACCTTC.

Concerning this clone: In the same sample, other DNA sequences code for this CDR3. The CDR3 sequence: CASSPPGQVNTGELFF. The CDR3 nucleotides are TGTGCCAGCAGCCCACCGGGACAGGTTAACACCGGGGAGCTGTTTTTT. This chain uses TRBV2 with TRBJ2-2; TRBD1 aligns across 8 bases. The CDR3 runs to 16 residues. Trimming removed 6 bases from V and 2 bases from J; junction bases left unmatched: 8. Per germline, CDR1 SNHLY and CDR2 FYNNEI.

Only one count was recorded for this clone. The chain is built from TRBV10-3 and TRBJ2-7, with TRBD1 matching over 7 bases. This CDR3 has 15 amino acids. The germline V gene has CDR1 ENHRY and CDR2 SYGVKD. V trimming: 4 bases; J trimming: 1 base; junction bases outside the gene matches: 7. The CDR3 DNA reads TGTGCCATCAGTGGTGGCAGGGGGTTATCCTACGAGCAGTACTTC. Translating gives CAISGGRGLSYEQYF.

This chain joins TRBV5-1 and TRBJ2-4; 8 positions match TRBD2. The ends lost 4 bases at V and 9 bases at J; junction bases unmatched: 6. Germline V lookup: CDR1 SGHRS, CDR2 YFSETQ. The CDR3 is 13 amino acids. CDR3 nucleotide sequence: TGCGCCAGCAGCCCGTGGGCGGGGGGCATTCAGTACTTC. This encodes CASSPWAGGIQYF.

The J gene is TRBJ2-2, the V gene TRBV11-2, with 10 bases lining up with TRBD2. In germline, CDR1 is SGHAT, CDR2 FQNNGV. Trimming cost V 4 bases and J 1 base; bases outside gene matches: 3. This CDR3 is built from 16 residues. CDR3 amino acids: CASSSLAGVNTGELFF. The CDR3 nucleotides read TGTGCCAGCAGCTCTCTAGCGGGGGTGAACACCGGGGAGCTGTTTTTT. Supplemented by reference TRBV11-2 and TRBJ2-2, the full variable domain reads EAGVAQSPRYKIIEKRQSVAFWCNPISGHATLYWYQQILGQGPKLLIQFQNNGVVDDSQLPKDRFSAERLKGVDSTLKIQPAKLEDSAVYLCASSSLAGVNTGELFFGEGSRLTVL.

V and J are TRBV9 and TRBJ2-5, with D possibly matching TRBD1 (7 bases). The germline CDR1 and CDR2 sequences are SGDLS and YYNGEE. The CDR3 has 14 amino acids. V was shortened by 0 bases and J by 6 bases, with 12 bases between the two germline ends. The CDR3 reads CASSVVGGGKTQYF. CDR3 coding DNA: TGTGCCAGCAGCGTAGTAGGAGGGGGCAAGACCCAGTACTTC.

V is TRBV28 and J is TRBJ2-3, with unresolved D. The CDR3 totals 14 residues. Trimming left V 2 bases short and J 3 bases short, with 9 bases between. Looked up from germline, CDR1 is MDHEN and CDR2 is SYDVKM. The CDR3 DNA sequence: TGTGCCAGCAGTTTAGTTATATCGACAGATACGCAGTATTTT. Its protein is CASSLVISTDTQYF.

This rearrangement joins TRBV23-1 to TRBJ2-3, with 8 bases aligning to TRBD1. TRBV23-1 is placed among ORFs of uncertain function. There are 15 residues in the CDR3. V dropped 2 bases and J dropped 1; count of bases not matched to a gene: 2. The CDR3 sequence: CASSQKDRGTDTQYF. CDR3 DNA: TGCGCCAGCAGTCAAAAGGACAGGGGCACAGATACGCAGTATTTT.

This chain connects TRBV7-9 to TRBJ2-3, with 8 bases fitting TRBD1. Germline V CDR1 and CDR2: SEHNR, FQNEAQ (reference sequence). Unmatched junction bases numbered 2, after V lost 6 bases and J lost 0 bases. CDR3 length equals 14 residues. The CDR3 region has the DNA TGTGCCAGCAGTAGGACAGGGAGCACAGATACGCAGTATTTT. Encoded protein: CASSRTGSTDTQYF.

This clone was counted once. V usage is TRBV28 and J usage is TRBJ2-1; weak D call: TRBD2 (5 bases). Germline V lookup: CDR1 MDHEN, CDR2 SYDVKM. The CDR3 loop spans 12 amino acids. V lost 6 bases and J 8 bases, leaving 11 bases between the germline ends. CDR3 sequence: CASSPWRDEQFF. The DNA for the CDR3 is TGTGCCAGCAGCCCCTGGCGGGATGAGCAGTTCTTC.

In its sample, this clone was seen once. V and J are TRBV6-5 and TRBJ1-2, with D unclear. The CDR3 is 13 amino acids. The V gene's germline CDR1 is MNHEY and CDR2 SVGAGI. The V and J ends lost 2 bases and 4 bases respectively, with 8 bases between them. The CDR3 DNA reads TGTGCCAGCAGTTACAGCATAACCTATGGCTACACCTTC. It translates to CASSYSITYGYTF.

The chain is built from TRBV5-1 and TRBJ1-2, with no clear D. The CDR3 consists of 13 residues. V was cut by 0 bases and J by 4 bases, with 7 bases left in between. Germline V CDR1 and CDR2: SGHRS, YFSETQ. The CDR3 DNA reads TGCGCCAGCAGCTTGGAACAGCTCTATGGCTACACCTTC. Translating gives CASSLEQLYGYTF.

This rearrangement joins TRBV7-3 to TRBJ1-1; TRBD1 aligns across 9 bases. This CDR3 has 13 residues. After removal of 4 bases from V and 6 bases from J, the junction contained 3 bases not matched to a gene. Germline assignment: CDR1 SGHTA and CDR2 FQGTGA. CDR3 DNA: TGTGCCAGCAGCTCACGACAGGGGGCTGAAGCTTTCTTT. It specifies CASSSRQGAEAFF. The full variable domain, rest sourced from reference TRBV7-3 and TRBJ1-1, is GAGVSQTPSNKVTEKGKYVELRCDPISGHTALYWYRQSLGQGPEFLIYFQGTGAADDSGLPNDRFFAVRPEGSVSTLKIQRTERGDSAVYLCASSSRQGAEAFFGQGTRLTVV.